This TCR beta chain was profiled in a study of cytotoxic CD8 clonotypes in ibrutinib-treated CLL. Profiled with immunoSEQ multiplex PCR; TCRdb holds only in-frame clones, not every one. Altogether about 36,000 clones are present, 71% being singletons, with the ten largest covering around 15%. V was trimmed by 5 bases and J by 2 bases, leaving 18 bases between them. CDR1 and CDR2 (germline): SNHLY, FYNNEI. The CDR3 sequence is 17 residues long. The sample was PBMCs, taken at disease progression, from a patient treated with ibrutinib. This receptor was obtained from a human donor with chronic lymphocytic leukemia. The chain recombines TRBV2 with TRBJ1-4; D is ambiguous. The CDR3 DNA follows: TGTGCCAGCAGTCCTTCTATTATTTGGGCCACTAATGAAAAACTGTTTTTT. Protein: CASSPSIIWATNEKLFF.